This T cell receptor (beta chain) emerged from a study of shared clonotypes between healthy human individuals. Regarding the study as a whole: Despite large depth, sorted-subset datasets appeared incompletely sequenced.

Sequencing was performed with immunoSEQ multiplex PCR; in TCRdb, only in-frame clones are kept and a portion is missing. The repertoire holds around 1,900,000 clones, with approximately 92% as singletons. CDR3 length: 13 amino acids. The V and J ends lost 1 base and 5 bases respectively, with 9 bases between them. The germline V gene encodes CDR1 MGHRA and CDR2 YSYEKL. Comments on this clone: Antigen specificity is unknown.

Positively selected for CCR7, the CD45RO-negative cells used as naive CD8 cells excluded terminally differentiated effector memory CD45RA+ cells. The chain carries TRBV4-1 and TRBJ2-7; D might be TRBD1 (5 bases). The clonotype was recovered from a man aged 18 to 30 in good health. Some clones in this sample may be carry-over from other donors' samples. The sample consisted of naive CD8+ T cells from PBMCs. The DNA of the CDR3 is TGCGCCAGCAGCCAAGTTTTCAGGGACGAGCAGTACTTC. Translating it yields CASSQVFRDEQYF.